This T cell receptor beta chain derives from a study of T cell repertoires in cytomegalovirus infection. Study summary: Alongside well-studied HLA-B-restricted CMV epitopes, recently identified HLA-C-restricted CMV epitopes were also used. CMV infection and matching HLA type were both indicated by public TCR beta signatures. Study outcomes and limitations: The ex vivo response showed dominance by HLA-C-restricted CMV-specific TCR beta clonotypes. Cumulative public TCR beta family frequency identified CMV carriers with the relevant HLA.

Via MiXCR, TCRdb re-called the reads, giving one row per CDR3 protein. The sample consists of a few hundred thousand distinct CDR3 sequences, roughly 43% of them appearing once. The CDR3 contains 15 residues. V gave up 3 bases and J gave up 0 bases, with 10 bases separating them. In this sample, this clonotype turned up a few times. Its antigen is unidentified. The sequence was collected from a human donor in good health (CMV status not recorded). Some clones in this sample may be carry-over from other donors' samples. Sequencing used cultured PBMCs, obtained from culture after CMV antigen stimulation. The rearrangement links TRBV12-3 or TRBV12-4 to TRBJ2-3; D not certain. The DNA of the CDR3 is TGTGCCAGCAGTTTCTTCGGGTATAGCACAGATACGCAGTATTTT. Translation gives CASSFFGYSTDTQYF.